This TCR beta chain originates from a study of control samples from healthy donors and cancer patients. Repertoires were generated with immunoSEQ multiplex PCR, while TCRdb's copy carries only in-frame clones and drops some. The table lists roughly 170,000 clones, 94% of them singletons, with 1.3% in the top ten. This clone was observed once. V gave up 6 bases and J gave up 4 bases, with 4 bases separating them. Germline values: CDR1 PRHDT, CDR2 FYEKMQ (reference sequence). The CDR3 consists of 11 residues. The sequenced sample consisted of blood. The chain combines TRBV13 with TRBJ2-1; D is ambiguous. This receptor was obtained from a woman aged 18-29 years in good health. CDR3 sequence: CASSLYNEQFF. For the CDR3, the DNA is TGTGCCAGCAGTCTGTACAATGAGCAGTTCTTC. Full variable domain (rest looked up from reference TRBV13 and TRBJ2-1): AAGVIQSPRHLIKEKRETATLKCYPIPRHDTVYWYQQGPGQDPQFLISFYEKMQSDKGSIPDRFSAQQFSDYHSELNMSSLELGDSALYFCASSLYNEQFFGPGTRLTVL.